One sample yielded the 19 T cell receptor beta chains listed below, sequenced in a study of T cells in Graves' hyperthyroidism and ophthalmopathy (dated by TCRdb to the late 2010s). Library construction relied on multiplex PCR. Sequenced using an Illumina HiSeq 2000. Amplification of TCR beta CDR3 regions was carried out from RNA transcripts. For the first round of RT-PCR on the TCR CDR3, the HTBI primer set was used together with the Qiagen OneStep RT-PCR kit. Using fastp trimming at Q25 and MiXCR clonotype assembly, TCRdb reanalyzed the public sequencing data and kept in-frame beta chains. Each entry merges the rows of one CDR3 protein and shows their most common DNA and genes. The sample table records 600,000 to 650,000 distinct CDR3 sequences; about 16% of these occur just once. Less than 4.5% of the sample lies in the top ten. The specimen sequenced was blood. The receptor set was obtained from a woman aged 25-40 years with Graves' hyperthyroidism.

This clonotype showed up many times. The chain employs TRBV28 and TRBJ2-3; 11 positions match TRBD2. The trim removed 2 bases at V and 2 bases at J, leaving 12 bases unmatched. The germline V gene has CDR1 MDHEN and CDR2 SYDVKM. The CDR3 has 19 residues. The CDR3 DNA reads as TGTGCCAGCAGTTTAGGTGTTGGGGGGACTAGCGGATACACAGATACGCAGTATTTT. Its protein is CASSLGVGGTSGYTDTQYF. The full variable domain, its missing parts supplied by reference TRBV28 and TRBJ2-3, is DVKVTQSSRYLVKRTGEKVFLECVQDMDHENMFWYRQDPGLGLRLIYFSYDVKMKEKGDIPEGYSVSREKKERFSLILESASTNQTSMYLCASSLGVGGTSGYTDTQYFGPGTRLTVL.

This chain joins TRBV19 and TRBJ1-5, with D hard to call. Germline values: CDR1 LNHDA, CDR2 SQIVND (reference sequence). CDR3 length: 13 amino acids. V gave up 5 bases and J gave up 4 bases, with 9 bases separating them. The CDR3 DNA reads as TGTGCCAGTAGTCAGGCAGCAAATCAGCCCCAGCATTTT. This translates into CASSQAANQPQHF.

This clonotype was found a few times. The gene calls are TRBV19 and TRBJ2-3; tentatively, D is TRBD1 or TRBD2 (7 bases each). Germline CDR1 reads LNHDA; CDR2 reads SQIVND (reference sequence). The CDR3 sequence is 17 residues long. Trimming shortened V by 4 bases and J by 5 bases, and 22 bases separated the two germline ends. DNA for the CDR3: TGTGCCAGTAGTACCCGACAGGGAGGGTTGGTAGGAGATACGCAGTATTTT. As protein: CASSTRQGGLVGDTQYF.

This clonotype was seen repeatedly, ten times or more. The chain employs TRBV29-1 and TRBJ2-1; TRBD2 matches 7 bases. The length of the CDR3 is 14 residues. Germline loops: CDR1 SQVTM, CDR2 ANQGSEA. V gave up 6 bases and J gave up 0 bases; unmatched junction bases: 5. The CDR3 coding sequence is TGCAGCGTCCGGGGGGAGAGCTCCTACAATGAGCAGTTCTTC. It translates to CSVRGESSYNEQFF.

This clonotype was picked up many times. CDR3 DNA: TGTGCCACCAGTGAGGGCGGGACGCAGTATTTT. Encoded protein: CATSEGGTQYF. This chain connects TRBV24-1 to TRBJ2-3, with D perhaps matching TRBD2 (5 bases). Germline-derived CDR1 and CDR2 are KGHDR and SFDVKD. The CDR3 length is 11 residues. Trimming removed 4 bases at V and 9 bases at J, with 7 bases between.

Ten or more counts support this clonotype. The chain has TRBV28 and TRBJ2-7, with 7 bases that match TRBD2. From germline, CDR1 is MDHEN and CDR2 SYDVKM. The CDR3 extends over 14 amino acids. V trimming: 5 bases; J trimming: 0 bases; junction bases outside the gene matches: 4. The CDR3 here is CASSPGTNSYEQYF. The CDR3 nucleotides read TGTGCCAGCAGTCCCGGGACTAACTCCTACGAGCAGTACTTC.

The V and J genes are TRBV12-3 or TRBV12-4 and TRBJ2-6, with unresolved D. This CDR3 has 17 amino acids. V lost 5 bases, J lost 1 base, and 15 bases lay in between. This CDR3 is CASSTASAGSGANVLTF. The CDR3 DNA follows: TGTGCCAGCAGTACGGCTTCAGCAGGTTCTGGGGCCAACGTCCTGACTTTC.

This clonotype has only a few counts. A read error is possible here, since a much larger clone lies one base away. The chain employs TRBV2 and TRBJ2-2; D is perhaps TRBD1 or TRBD2 (5 bases each). Per the germline V gene, CDR1 is SNHLY and CDR2 is FYNNEI. V lost 7 bases and J 3 bases, leaving 15 bases between the germline ends. The CDR3 is 15 amino acids. The CDR3 sequence: CASTGTARDTGELFF. CDR3 nucleotides: TGTGCCAGCACCGGGACCGCCCGGGACACCGGGGAGCTGTTTTTT. The whole variable domain, remainder taken from reference TRBV2 and TRBJ2-2, is EPEVTQTPSHQVTQMGQEVILRCVPISNHLYFYWYRQILGQKVEFLVSFYNNEISEKSEIFDDQFSVERPDGSNFTLKIRSTKLEDSAMYFCASTGTARDTGELFFGEGSRLTVL.

The rearrangement links TRBV6-1 to TRBJ2-1; 8 bases match TRBD1. V shed 3 bases and J 5 bases; nucleotides not matched to a gene: 6. Germline V lookup: CDR1 MNHNS, CDR2 SASEGT. The CDR3 is 15 residues long. CDR3 sequence reads: CASSDRGTGDNEQFF. The CDR3 nucleotides are TGTGCCAGCAGTGACAGAGGGACAGGCGACAATGAGCAGTTCTTC.

This clonotype has ten or more counts. The chain couples TRBV12-3 or TRBV12-4 to TRBJ2-7; D possibly matches TRBD1 or TRBD2 (6 bases each). The CDR3 is 11 residues long. Trimming left V 5 bases short and J 10 bases short, with 12 bases between. The CDR3 loop reads CASSLGGPQYF. The CDR3 DNA sequence: TGTGCCAGCAGTCTCGGGGGCCCTCAGTACTTC.

Remarks on this clonotype: A much larger clone differs from this one at a single base, so this may be a read error. The chain carries TRBV27 and TRBJ1-1; tentative D call: TRBD1 (5 bases). Germline-derived CDR1 and CDR2 are MNHEY and SMNVEV (reference sequence). The CDR3 spans 14 residues. The CDR3 region has the DNA TGTGCCAGCAGTTTTGGGCAGGGTTGGACTGAAGCTGTCTTT. Protein sequence: CASSFGQGWTEAVF.

This sequence joins TRBV20-1 and TRBJ2-2; the match to TRBD2 covers 12 bases. The germline CDR1 and CDR2 sequences are DFQATT and SNEGSKA (reference sequence). This CDR3 spans 14 amino acids. The DNA for the CDR3 is TGCAGCCCTAGCGGGAGGGTTAACACCGGGGAGCTGTTTTTT. Protein product: CSPSGRVNTGELFF.

This sequence joins TRBV9 and TRBJ1-3; 8 bases line up with TRBD1. The CDR3 is 17 residues long. V was pared by 4 bases and J by 5 bases, with 14 bases of the junction left unmatched. Germline V gives CDR1 SGDLS, CDR2 YYNGEE. The CDR3: CASSPSRQGNFRNTIYF. For the CDR3, the DNA is TGTGCCAGCAGCCCATCACGACAGGGGAATTTTAGAAACACCATATATTTT. Supplemented by reference TRBV9 and TRBJ1-3, the full variable domain reads DSGVTQTPKHLITATGQRVTLRCSPRSGDLSVYWYQQSLDQGLQFLIQYYNGEERAKGNILERFSAQQFPDLHSELNLSSLELGDSALYFCASSPSRQGNFRNTIYFGEGSWLTVV.

The CDR3 DNA sequence: TGCGCCAGCAGCTTTAGAGCGGGAGGAGGGGGCCAAGAGACCCAGTACTTC. As protein: CASSFRAGGGGQETQYF. The chain carries TRBV5-1 and TRBJ2-5, with 9 nucleotides matching TRBD2. The CDR3 is made up of 17 amino acids. Germline CDR1 is SGHRS and CDR2 is YFSETQ. The V gene end was trimmed by 2 bases and the J gene end by 1 base; junction bases not matched to a gene: 9.

The chain carries TRBV9 and TRBJ2-3; 9 positions match TRBD1. Looked up from germline, CDR1 is SGDLS and CDR2 is YYNGEE. V lost 0 bases, J lost 4 bases, and 3 bases stayed unmatched. The CDR3 has 15 amino acids. The CDR3 nucleotides read TGTGCCAGCAGCGTAGCGGGACAGGGTCCAGATACGCAGTATTTT. It is translated as CASSVAGQGPDTQYF.

This clonotype was seen at least ten times. CDR3 nucleotides: TGTGCCAGCAGAAAAGGACTAGCGGGAGGGCCAGGTAATGAGCAGTTCTTC. It encodes CASRKGLAGGPGNEQFF. The chain recombines TRBV2 with TRBJ2-1, with 15 bases identical to TRBD2. CDR1 is SNHLY and CDR2 is FYNNEI in the germline V gene. This CDR3 is 17 amino acids long. Trimming cost V 6 bases and J 7 bases; bases outside gene matches: 10.

This clonotype was recorded many times. The rearrangement joins TRBV2 to TRBJ1-4; 10 bases agree with TRBD1. Per the germline V gene, CDR1 is SNHLY and CDR2 is FYNNEI. The trim removed 6 bases at V and 5 bases at J, leaving 6 bases unmatched. CDR3 length: 15 amino acids. CDR3 sequence: CASRRDRGGNEKLFF. For the CDR3, the DNA is TGTGCCAGCAGGAGGGACAGGGGCGGAAATGAAAAACTGTTTTTT.

This clonotype was seen at least ten times. This sequence joins TRBV2 and TRBJ2-5; the D call may be TRBD1 or TRBD2 (5 bases each). The V gene's germline CDR1 is SNHLY and CDR2 FYNNEI. This CDR3 is 13 amino acids long. Trimming removed 9 bases from V and 1 base from J, with 12 bases in between. CDR3 protein: CARRDGLQETQYF. CDR3 sequence (DNA): TGTGCCAGAAGGGACGGACTCCAAGAGACCCAGTACTTC.

This clonotype was seen a handful of times. The chain employs TRBV5-6 and TRBJ2-3; TRBD1 aligns across 11 bases. The junction had 9 bases not matched to a gene; V was cut back by 4 bases and J by 2 bases. From germline, CDR1 is SGHDT and CDR2 YYEEEE. The CDR3 sequence is 17 residues long. The CDR3 DNA follows: TGTGCCAGCAGCCCGGGGGGGGACAGGGGGTTCACAGATACGCAGTATTTT. Amino acid sequence: CASSPGGDRGFTDTQYF.